This TCR beta chain was sequenced for a study of CD8+CD57+ T cells in acquired aplastic anemia. Overall study context: The average for DNA from sorted CD4+ and CD8+ cells was roughly 3 ug.

The CDR3 has 16 residues. Unmatched junction bases numbered 11, after V lost 3 bases and J lost 7 bases. Germline CDR1 reads KGHSH; CDR2 reads LQKENI. This clonotype was detected ten times or more. The antigen is unknown. Flow cytometry had shown expanded CD8+CD57+ cells in the patients chosen for sequencing. All patients had severe acquired aplastic anemia. Findings of the study overall: About 30 CD8+ CDR3 sequences occurred in both the patients and the controls.

The TCR beta profiling, which covered VDJ combination and CDR3 sequence, was carried out using genomic DNA as the template. Using its own MiXCR run on the reads, TCRdb lists one record per CDR3 protein. The sample has approximately 220,000 distinct CDR3 sequences, 40% to 60% seen once; the top ten hold 15% to 20%. The TCR sequence derives from a human donor with aplastic anemia. The J gene is TRBJ1-5, the V gene TRBV18, with 8 bases matching TRBD1. Input material: sorted CD4+, CD8+, or CD8+CD57+ T cells (not recorded which) from PBMCs. The CDR3 loop reads CASSPYVGQGGQPQHF. As DNA, the CDR3 is TGTGCCAGCTCACCGTACGTTGGACAGGGAGGACAGCCCCAGCATTTT.